The clone carrying this T cell receptor (beta chain) was recorded many times. Per germline, CDR1 SQVTM and CDR2 ANQGSEA. The CDR3 consists of 12 residues. Trimming took 5 bases from V and 8 from J, leaving 15 bases between them. From roughly 400 ng of RNA, a library with molecular barcoded alpha/delta and beta/gamma adaptors was made. MiXCR was run by TCRdb on the reads, yielding one entry per CDR3 protein. Counted here are around 25,000 distinct CDR3 sequences, roughly 22% occurring once; the ten biggest clones make up more than 40%. This sample stems from a study of read filtering for tumor transcriptome and immune sequencing.

This chain uses TRBV29-1 with TRBJ1-1; the D gene is possibly TRBD1 (5 bases). This TCR came from a donor at least 40 years old with multiple myeloma. The sample comprised a population of CD138-negative cells sorted from bone marrow. DNA for the CDR3: TGCAGCGTTCAGGACGGCCGGGGCGAAGCTTTCTTT. It specifies CSVQDGRGEAFF.